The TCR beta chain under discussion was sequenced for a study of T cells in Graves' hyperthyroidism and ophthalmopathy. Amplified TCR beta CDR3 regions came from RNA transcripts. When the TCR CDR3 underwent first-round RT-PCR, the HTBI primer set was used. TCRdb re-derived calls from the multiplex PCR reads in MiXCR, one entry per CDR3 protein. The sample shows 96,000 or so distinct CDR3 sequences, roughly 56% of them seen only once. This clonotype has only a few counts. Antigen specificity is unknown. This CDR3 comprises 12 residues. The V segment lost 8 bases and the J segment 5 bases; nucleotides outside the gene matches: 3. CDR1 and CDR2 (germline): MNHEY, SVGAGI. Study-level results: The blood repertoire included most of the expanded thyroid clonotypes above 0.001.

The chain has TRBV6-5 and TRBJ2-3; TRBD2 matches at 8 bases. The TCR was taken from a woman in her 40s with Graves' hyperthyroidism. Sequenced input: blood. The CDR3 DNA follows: TGTGCCAGCGGGGCGGGAGGAGATACGCAGTATTTT. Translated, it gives CASGAGGDTQYF.